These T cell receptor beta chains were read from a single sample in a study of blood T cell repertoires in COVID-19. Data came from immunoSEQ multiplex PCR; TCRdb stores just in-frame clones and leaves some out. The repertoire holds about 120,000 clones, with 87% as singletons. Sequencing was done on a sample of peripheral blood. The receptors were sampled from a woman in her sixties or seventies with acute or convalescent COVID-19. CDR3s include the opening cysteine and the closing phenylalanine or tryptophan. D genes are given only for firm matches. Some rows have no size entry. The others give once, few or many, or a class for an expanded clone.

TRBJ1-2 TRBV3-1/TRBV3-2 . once CASSQATGNYGYTF TGTGCCAGCAGCCAAGCAACAGGGAACTATGGCTACACCTTC
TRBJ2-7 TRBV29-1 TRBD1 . CSARTGGAYEQYF TGCAGCGCCAGGACAGGGGGCGCGTACGAGCAGTACTTC
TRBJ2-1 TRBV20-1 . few CSASGRNEQFF TGCAGTGCTAGCGGCAGGAATGAGCAGTTCTTC
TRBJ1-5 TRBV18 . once CASSPPYSNQPQHF TGTGCCAGCTCACCACCCTACAGCAATCAGCCCCAGCATTTT
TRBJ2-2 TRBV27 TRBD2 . CASSPRLAPTGELFF TGTGCCAGCAGTCCGCGACTAGCCCCCACCGGGGAGCTGTTTTTT
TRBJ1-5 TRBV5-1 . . CASSLVSGVEPQHF TGCGCCAGCAGCTTGGTTTCAGGGGTCGAGCCCCAGCATTTT
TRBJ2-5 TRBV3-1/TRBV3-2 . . CASSPEGGRQETQYF TGTGCCAGCAGCCCCGAGGGGGGGCGGCAAGAGACCCAGTACTTC
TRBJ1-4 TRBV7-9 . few CASSSPPEGEKLFF TGTGCCAGCAGCTCTCCCCCCGAGGGAGAAAAACTGTTTTTT
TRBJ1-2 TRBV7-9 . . CASTSAGNYGYTF TGTGCCAGCACCTCGGCGGGAAACTATGGCTACACCTTC
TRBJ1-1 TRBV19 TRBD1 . CASTDRSSTEAFF TGTGCCAGTACGGACAGGAGTAGCACTGAAGCTTTCTTT
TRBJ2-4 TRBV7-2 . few CASSPQEWGGSQNIQYF TGTGCCAGCAGCCCTCAGGAGTGGGGGGGCAGTCAAAACATTCAGTACTTC
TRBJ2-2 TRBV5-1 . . CASSLGTGTPTGELFF TGCGCCAGCAGCTTGGGGACCGGGACACCAACCGGGGAGCTGTTTTTT
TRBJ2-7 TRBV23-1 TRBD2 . CASSQSGGLVRYEQYF TGCGCCAGCAGTCAATCCGGGGGGTTGGTACGCTACGAGCAGTACTTC
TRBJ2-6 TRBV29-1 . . CSVGLTGANVLTF TGCAGCGTTGGTCTGACAGGGGCCAACGTCCTGACTTTC
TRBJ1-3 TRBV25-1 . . CASSEGGASGNTIYF TGTGCCAGCAGTGAAGGGGGGGCCTCTGGAAACACCATATATTTT
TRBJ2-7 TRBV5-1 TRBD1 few CASGPGTGQYEQYF TGCGCCAGCGGACCCGGGACAGGCCAGTACGAGCAGTACTTC
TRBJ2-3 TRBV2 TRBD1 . CASSTGTGGRDTQYF TGTGCCAGCAGTACCGGGACAGGGGGCAGAGATACGCAGTATTTT
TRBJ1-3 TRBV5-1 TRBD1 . CASSPGQRENTIYF TGCGCCAGCAGCCCGGGACAGCGCGAAAACACCATATATTTT
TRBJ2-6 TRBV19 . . CASSGTEAGANVLTF TGTGCCAGTAGTGGCACAGAAGCTGGGGCCAACGTCCTGACTTTC
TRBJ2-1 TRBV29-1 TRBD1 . CSGRPGQSNNEQFF TGCAGCGGCCGGCCGGGACAGAGCAACAATGAGCAGTTCTTC
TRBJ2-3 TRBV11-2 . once CASSGARAPPTDTQYF TGTGCCAGCAGCGGGGCCCGGGCCCCACCGACAGATACGCAGTATTTT
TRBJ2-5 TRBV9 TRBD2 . CASSAYSSGGAWETQYF TGTGCCAGCAGCGCATACTCTAGCGGGGGTGCTTGGGAGACCCAGTACTTC
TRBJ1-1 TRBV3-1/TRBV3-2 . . CASSQDWHTEAFF TGTGCCAGCAGCCAAGATTGGCACACTGAAGCTTTCTTT
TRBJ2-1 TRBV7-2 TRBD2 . CASSSGLAGKESSYNEQFF TGTGCCAGCAGCTCCGGACTAGCGGGGAAAGAAAGCTCCTACAATGAGCAGTTCTTC
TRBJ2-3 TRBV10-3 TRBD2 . CAISELAGPLHTQYF TGTGCCATCAGTGAACTAGCGGGCCCCCTCCATACGCAGTATTTT
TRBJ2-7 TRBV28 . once CASSWQTYEQYF TGTGCCAGCAGTTGGCAGACCTACGAGCAGTACTTC
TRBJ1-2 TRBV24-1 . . CATSDPFNYGYTF TGTGCCACCAGTGATCCTTTTAACTATGGCTACACCTTC
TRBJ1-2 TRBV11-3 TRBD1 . CASSPQNGQGAGYTF TGTGCCAGCAGCCCGCAAAATGGACAGGGGGCAGGCTACACCTTC
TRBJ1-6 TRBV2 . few CASSPGQLNSPLHF TGTGCCAGCAGCCCGGGACAACTTAATTCACCCCTCCACTTT
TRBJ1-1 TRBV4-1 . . CASSHYTEAFF TGCGCCAGCAGCCATTATACTGAAGCTTTCTTT
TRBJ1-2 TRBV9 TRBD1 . CASSVDPSQDRARNGYTF TGTGCCAGCAGCGTAGACCCCTCTCAGGACAGGGCCCGTAATGGCTACACCTTC
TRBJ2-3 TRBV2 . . CASSWEAAVGTDTQYF TGTGCCAGCAGTTGGGAGGCGGCTGTGGGCACAGATACGCAGTATTTT
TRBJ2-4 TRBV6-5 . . CASSFRDFGAKNIQYF TGTGCCAGCAGTTTCCGGGACTTTGGGGCCAAAAACATTCAGTACTTC
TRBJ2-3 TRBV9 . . CASSVAFDTQYF TGTGCCAGCAGCGTAGCATTCGATACGCAGTATTTT
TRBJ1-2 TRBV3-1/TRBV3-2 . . CASSQLTEPTF TGTGCCAGCAGCCAATTGACTGAGCCCACCTTC
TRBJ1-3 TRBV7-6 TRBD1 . CASSLAGTAGNTIYF TGTGCCAGCAGCTTAGCTGGGACAGCTGGAAACACCATATATTTT
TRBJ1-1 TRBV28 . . CASNYIARSGVTEAFF TGTGCCAGCAACTATATAGCGAGGTCTGGGGTCACTGAAGCTTTCTTT
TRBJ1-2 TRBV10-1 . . CASSSGLNYGYTF TGCGCCAGCAGTTCAGGCCTTAACTATGGCTACACCTTC
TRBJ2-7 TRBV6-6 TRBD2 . CASSRPTSSYEQYF TGTGCCAGCAGTCGCCCGACTAGCAGCTACGAGCAGTACTTC
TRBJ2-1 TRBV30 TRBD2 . CAWVEATSGNNEQFF TGTGCCTGGGTTGAGGCTACTAGCGGGAACAATGAGCAGTTCTTC
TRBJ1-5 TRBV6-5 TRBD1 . CAGQGQGNQPQHF TGTGCCGGTCAGGGACAGGGGAATCAGCCCCAGCATTTT
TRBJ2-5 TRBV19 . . CASSMEGAWGETQYF TGTGCCAGTAGTATGGAGGGGGCTTGGGGGGAGACCCAGTACTTC
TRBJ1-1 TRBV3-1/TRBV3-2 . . CASSLTDKNTEAFF TGTGCCAGCAGCCTTACGGACAAGAACACTGAAGCTTTCTTT
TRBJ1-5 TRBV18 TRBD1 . CASSPGTGGAQPQHF TGTGCCAGCTCACCTGGGACAGGGGGAGCCCAGCCCCAGCATTTT
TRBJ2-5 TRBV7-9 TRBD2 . CASSSSRGVEETQYF TGTGCCAGCAGCTCCTCCCGGGGGGTTGAGGAGACCCAGTACTTC
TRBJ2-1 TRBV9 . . CASSVSEGAYNEQFF TGTGCCAGCAGCGTATCAGAAGGGGCATACAATGAGCAGTTCTTC
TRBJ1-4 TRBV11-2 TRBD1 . CASSLQGAEEKLFF TGTGCCAGCAGCCTACAGGGGGCGGAGGAAAAACTGTTTTTT
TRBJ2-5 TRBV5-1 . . CASSLEGLQETQYF TGCGCCAGCAGTCTGGAGGGGCTACAAGAGACCCAGTACTTC
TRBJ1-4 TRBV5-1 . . CASSLAAGVGEKLFF TGCGCCAGCAGCTTGGCGGCAGGGGTTGGGGAAAAACTGTTTTTT
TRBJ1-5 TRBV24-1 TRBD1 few CATSDPGTAPDEPQHF TGTGCCACCAGTGATCCGGGGACAGCGCCGGACGAGCCCCAGCATTTT
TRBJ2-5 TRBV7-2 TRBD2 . CASSRRAGGQETQYF TGTGCCAGCAGCCGCCGGGCGGGGGGACAAGAGACCCAGTACTTC
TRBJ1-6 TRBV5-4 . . CASSLGANDSPLHF TGTGCCAGCAGCTTGGGAGCCAATGATTCACCCCTCCACTTT
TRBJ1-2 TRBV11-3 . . CASSPAGQFYGYTF TGTGCCAGCAGCCCCGCAGGACAATTCTATGGCTACACCTTC